This T cell receptor beta chain was identified in a study of spatial heterogeneity in lung cancer. Study-wide findings and caveats: The study found ubiquitous expanded tumor TCRs in blood more at resection than follow-up.

Each molecule of TCR cDNA was tagged with one unique molecular identifier. TCRdb recomputed calls from the 5' RACE reads with MiXCR, one row per CDR3 protein. The sample has 22,000 or so distinct CDR3 sequences; 3.5% to 5.5% are singletons. This CDR3 spans 16 amino acids. Germline values: CDR1 SNHLY, CDR2 FYNNEI. Trimming left V 0 bases short and J 6 bases short, with 12 bases between. Time point here: sample taken at primary tumor resection. Frozen PBMC, nontumor lung or tumor provided whole RNA, which was sequenced unsorted. There were roughly 78 donors, all of them untreated patients with early-stage non-small cell lung cancer. Concerning this clonotype itself: Its antigen remains unknown.

The TCR was taken from a male donor with early-stage non-small cell lung cancer. The V call is TRBV2, the J call TRBJ1-6; weak D call: TRBD1 (5 bases). Specimen: PBMCs, collected at surgery. The CDR3 DNA sequence: TGTGCCAGCAGTGAAGCGTTGGGGCAGGTTAATTCACCCCTCCACTTT. This translates into CASSEALGQVNSPLHF.